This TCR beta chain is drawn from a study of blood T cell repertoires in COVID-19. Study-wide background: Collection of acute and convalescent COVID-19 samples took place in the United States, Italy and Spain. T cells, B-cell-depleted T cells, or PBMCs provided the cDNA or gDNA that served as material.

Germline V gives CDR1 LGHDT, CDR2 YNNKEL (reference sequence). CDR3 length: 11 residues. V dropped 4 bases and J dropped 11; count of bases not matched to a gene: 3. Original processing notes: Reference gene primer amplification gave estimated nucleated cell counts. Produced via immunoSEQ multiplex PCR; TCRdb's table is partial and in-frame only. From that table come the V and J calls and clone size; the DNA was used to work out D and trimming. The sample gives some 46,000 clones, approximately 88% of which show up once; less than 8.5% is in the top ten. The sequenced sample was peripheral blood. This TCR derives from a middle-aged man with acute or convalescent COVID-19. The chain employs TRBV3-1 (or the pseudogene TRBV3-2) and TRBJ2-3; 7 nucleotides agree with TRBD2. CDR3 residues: CASSPGTMQYF. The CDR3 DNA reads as TGTGCCAGCAGCCCGGGGACTATGCAGTATTTT.